This T cell receptor (beta chain) derives from a study of vaccination effects on CD4 cells after COVID-19. Study at large: Convalescent patients (n = two) were sampled 16 days and one week prevaccination.

Details on this clone: Its antigen is as yet unknown.

Sequenced by immunoSEQ multiplex PCR; TCRdb stores in-frame clones only, minus some. The sample has 50,000 to 70,000 clones; 70% to 85% are singletons. Trimming shortened V by 0 bases and J by 6 bases, and 14 bases separated the two germline ends. CDR1 SGHRS and CDR2 YFSETQ come from the germline V gene. There are 15 residues in the CDR3. When around 10 days of culture had elapsed, CD4+ T cells were isolated. Source: CD4+ T cells from PBMCs cultured without peptide, taken before COVID-19 vaccination. V is TRBV5-1 and J is TRBJ2-3; D is ambiguous. This sequence originates from a human donor who had a prior SARS-CoV-2 infection. The DNA for the CDR3 is TGCGCCAGCAGCTTGGACACCGGGTCCTGGGATACGCAGTATTTT. Protein product: CASSLDTGSWDTQYF. The complete variable domain, with remaining parts taken from reference TRBV5-1 and TRBJ2-3, reads KAGVTQTPRYLIKTRGQQVTLSCSPISGHRSVSWYQQTPGQGLQFLFEYFSETQRNKGNFPGRFSGRQFSNSRSEMNVSTLELGDSALYLCASSLDTGSWDTQYFGPGTRLTVL.